This passage covers 16 T cell receptor beta chains from one sample sequenced in a study of blood T cell repertoires in COVID-19. Clones were read by immunoSEQ multiplex PCR, and TCRdb kept only the in-frame ones, dropping some. The sample shows hundreds of thousands of clones, roughly 87% of them seen only once. Sample: peripheral blood. All receptors derive from a human donor in a cohort sampled during active COVID-19.

This rearrangement joins TRBV27 to TRBJ1-4; D remains unclear. Trimming removed 6 bases from V and 10 bases from J, with 12 bases in between. The length of the CDR3 is 12 residues. Germline V lookup: CDR1 MNHEY, CDR2 SMNVEV (reference sequence). CDR3: CASRTLEGKLFF. In DNA, the CDR3 is TGTGCCAGCAGGACCCTGGAGGGAAAACTGTTTTTT.

The rearrangement joins TRBV7-8 to TRBJ2-3, with D possibly TRBD2 on 5 matching bases. Between the trimmed V and J ends, which lost 10 bases and 0 bases, there was a span of 11 bases. The CDR3 runs to 13 residues. Germline assignment: CDR1 SGHVS and CDR2 FQNEAQ. The CDR3 DNA follows: TGTGCCACCGAGCGGTGGAGCACAGATACGCAGTATTTT. This translates into CATERWSTDTQYF.

The chain uses TRBV11-2 and TRBJ2-7; 12 bases line up with TRBD1. The CDR3 runs to 15 residues. Per the germline V gene, CDR1 is SGHAT and CDR2 is FQNNGV. V trimming: 0 bases; J trimming: 9 bases; junction bases outside the gene matches: 6. CDR3 sequence (DNA): TGTGCCAGCAGCTTAGAGGGGACAGGGGGCCAGAGGCAGTACTTC. Translated, it gives CASSLEGTGGQRQYF. The complete variable domain, with remaining parts taken from reference TRBV11-2 and TRBJ2-7, reads EAGVAQSPRYKIIEKRQSVAFWCNPISGHATLYWYQQILGQGPKLLIQFQNNGVVDDSQLPKDRFSAERLKGVDSTLKIQPAKLEDSAVYLCASSLEGTGGQRQYFGPGTRLTVT.

The rearrangement joins TRBV28 to TRBJ2-5; D is undetermined. V lost 5 bases, J lost 5 bases, and 9 bases lay in between. CDR1 and CDR2 (germline): MDHEN, SYDVKM. The CDR3 length is 12 residues. Here the CDR3 DNA reads TGTGCCAGCAGTCCCTTGAGGGAGACCCAGTACTTC. Translation: CASSPLRETQYF.

The chain carries TRBV12-3 or TRBV12-4 and TRBJ2-7; D possibly corresponds to TRBD1 (6 bases). The germline V and J ends were trimmed by 5 bases and 7 bases, with 9 bases remaining between them. This CDR3 spans 11 amino acids. Written as DNA, the CDR3 is TGTGCCAGCAGTGTTGACAGGGAGCAGTACTTC. It is translated as CASSVDREQYF.

This clone was observed a single time. The chain couples TRBV18 to TRBJ2-2; D perhaps matches TRBD1 (7 bases). CDR3 size: 16 residues. V lost 4 bases, J lost 1 base, and 13 bases lay in between. Germline values: CDR1 KGHSH, CDR2 LQKENI. This CDR3 reads CASSQARGENTGELFF. The CDR3 nucleotides are TGTGCCAGCTCACAGGCCAGGGGGGAGAACACCGGGGAGCTGTTTTTT.

J is TRBJ1-2 and V is TRBV18; TRBD1 matches at 7 bases. V lost 4 bases, J lost 6 bases, and 2 bases stayed unmatched. Germline-derived CDR1 and CDR2 are KGHSH and LQKENI. There are 12 residues in the CDR3. The CDR3 bases are TGTGCCAGCTCACGAGGGACAGATGGCTACACCTTC. This sequence encodes CASSRGTDGYTF.

This clone was counted a single time. The rearrangement joins TRBV18 to TRBJ1-2; 7 nucleotides line up with TRBD1. Germline trimming cut 4 bases from V and 6 bases from J; bases unmatched to any gene: 17. This CDR3 contains 17 residues. CDR1 and CDR2 (germline): KGHSH, LQKENI. The DNA of the CDR3 is TGTGCCAGCTCACTAGAGAAGGGGGCACTCGTAATCGATGGCTACACCTTC. Translated: CASSLEKGALVIDGYTF.

J is TRBJ2-2 and V is TRBV5-1; 8 bases line up with TRBD2. The V and J ends lost 7 bases and 9 bases, in that order; junction bases with no gene match: 11. Germline values: CDR1 SGHRS, CDR2 YFSETQ. The CDR3 consists of 14 residues. CDR3 amino acids: CASSLLSGSWELFF. CDR3 bases: TGCGCCAGCTCGCTACTGAGCGGGAGCTGGGAGCTGTTTTTT.

The chain is built from TRBV6-5 and TRBJ2-1; 12 nucleotides line up with TRBD2. This CDR3 has 15 residues. V shed 5 bases and J 10 bases; nucleotides not matched to a gene: 9. The germline V gene encodes CDR1 MNHEY and CDR2 SVGAGI. CDR3 protein: CASSITSGRLGEQFF. CDR3 sequence (DNA): TGTGCCAGCAGTATTACTAGCGGGAGGCTTGGGGAGCAGTTCTTC.

The chain is built from TRBV10-3 and TRBJ2-7; D is possibly TRBD2 (6 bases). Per the germline V gene, CDR1 is ENHRY and CDR2 is SYGVKD. The CDR3 covers 15 residues. Trimming took 2 bases from V and 1 from J, leaving 12 bases between them. The CDR3 spells CAISEGLRKSYEQYF. DNA for the CDR3: TGTGCCATCAGTGAGGGACTAAGGAAATCCTACGAGCAGTACTTC.

For the CDR3, the DNA is TGTGCCAGCACGTCAGGGGTCCACCAAGAGACCCAGTACTTC. Its protein product is CASTSGVHQETQYF. J is TRBJ2-5 and V is TRBV28; D possibly corresponds to TRBD1 (6 bases). The germline CDR1 and CDR2 sequences are MDHEN and SYDVKM. V lost 7 bases to trimming and J lost 0 bases, with 12 bases between them. This CDR3 contains 14 residues.

V is TRBV28 and J is TRBJ1-1; 7 bases are shared with TRBD1. V dropped 10 bases and J dropped 1; count of bases not matched to a gene: 6. The germline CDR1 and CDR2 sequences are MDHEN and SYDVKM. The CDR3 covers 13 residues. As DNA, the CDR3 is TGTGCCACCATGGAGGGGGCGAACACTGAAGCTTTCTTT. Translating it yields CATMEGANTEAFF.

The chain couples TRBV9 to TRBJ1-4, with 8 positions matching TRBD1. V lost 3 bases and J lost 8; bases outside the gene matches: 9. Germline CDR1 and CDR2: SGDLS and YYNGEE. This CDR3 contains 15 residues. The CDR3 spells CASSAAVTGVEKLFF. DNA for the CDR3: TGTGCCAGCAGCGCTGCTGTGACAGGGGTCGAAAAACTGTTTTTT.

The rearrangement joins TRBV5-6 to TRBJ2-5; 7 nucleotides line up with TRBD2. This CDR3 contains 13 residues. J was trimmed by 7 bases and V by 5 bases; bases with no gene match: 8. Germline values: CDR1 SGHDT, CDR2 YYEEEE. The CDR3 sequence: CASSSWEGGTQYF. The CDR3 DNA follows: TGTGCCAGCAGTTCCTGGGAGGGCGGGACCCAGTACTTC.

This rearrangement joins TRBV7-2 to TRBJ2-3; a possible D gene is TRBD2 (5 bases). Looked up from germline, CDR1 is SGHTA and CDR2 is FQGNSA. This CDR3 comprises 14 residues. Deletions cut 4 bases from V and 4 bases from J, with 12 bases between. This CDR3 is CASSSRRRADTQYF. In DNA form, the CDR3 reads TGTGCCAGCAGCTCCCGGCGGCGGGCAGATACGCAGTATTTT.